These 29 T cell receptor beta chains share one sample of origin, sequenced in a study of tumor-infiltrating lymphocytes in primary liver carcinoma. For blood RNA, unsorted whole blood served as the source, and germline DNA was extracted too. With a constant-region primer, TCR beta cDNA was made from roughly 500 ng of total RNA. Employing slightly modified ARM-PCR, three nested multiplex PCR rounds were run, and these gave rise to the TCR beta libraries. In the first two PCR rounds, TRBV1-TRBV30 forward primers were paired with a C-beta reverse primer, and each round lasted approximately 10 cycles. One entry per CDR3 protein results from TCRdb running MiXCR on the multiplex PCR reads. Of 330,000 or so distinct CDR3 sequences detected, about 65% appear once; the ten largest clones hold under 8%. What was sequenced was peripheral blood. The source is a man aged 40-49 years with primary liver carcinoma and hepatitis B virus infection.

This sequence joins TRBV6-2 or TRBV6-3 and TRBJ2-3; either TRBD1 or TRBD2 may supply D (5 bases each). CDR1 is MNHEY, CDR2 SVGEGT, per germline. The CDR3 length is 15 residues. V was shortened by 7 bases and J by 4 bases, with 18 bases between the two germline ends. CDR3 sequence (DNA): TGTGCCAGCAACCGCACTCCGAGGGGCGCAGATACGCAGTATTTT. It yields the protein CASNRTPRGADTQYF.

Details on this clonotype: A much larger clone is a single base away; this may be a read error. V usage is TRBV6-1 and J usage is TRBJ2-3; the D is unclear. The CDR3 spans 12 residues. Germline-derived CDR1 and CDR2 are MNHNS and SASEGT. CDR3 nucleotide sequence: TGTGCCTGCAGTGAGGTCACAGATACGCAGTATTTT. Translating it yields CACSEVTDTQYF.

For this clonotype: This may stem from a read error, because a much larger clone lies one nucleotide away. The chain's CDR3 is CASSHDPGAYGYTF. CDR3 sequence (DNA): TGTGCCAGCAGCCATGATCCAGGGGCCTATGGCTACACCTTC. V is TRBV11-2 and J is TRBJ1-2; possible D gene TRBD1, 6 bases. The CDR3 has 14 amino acids. CDR1 SGHAT and CDR2 FQNNGV come from the germline V gene. V was cut by 5 bases and J by 4 bases, with 14 bases left in between.

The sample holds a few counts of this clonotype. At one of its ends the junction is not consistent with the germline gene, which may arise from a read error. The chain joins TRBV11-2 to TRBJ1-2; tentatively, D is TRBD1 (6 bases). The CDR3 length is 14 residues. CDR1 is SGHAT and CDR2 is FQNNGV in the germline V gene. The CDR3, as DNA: TGTGCCAGCAGTCCGCGGACAGCTAACTATGTCTACACCTTC. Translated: CASSPRTANYVYTF.

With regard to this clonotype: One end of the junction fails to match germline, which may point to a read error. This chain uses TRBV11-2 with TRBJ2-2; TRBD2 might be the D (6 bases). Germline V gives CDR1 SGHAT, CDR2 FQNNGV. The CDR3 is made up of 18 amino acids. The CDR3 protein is CASSLTRILFANTGGLFF. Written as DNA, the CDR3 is TGTGCCAGCAGCTTAACCCGGATATTGTTCGCGAACACCGGGGGGCTGTTTTTT.

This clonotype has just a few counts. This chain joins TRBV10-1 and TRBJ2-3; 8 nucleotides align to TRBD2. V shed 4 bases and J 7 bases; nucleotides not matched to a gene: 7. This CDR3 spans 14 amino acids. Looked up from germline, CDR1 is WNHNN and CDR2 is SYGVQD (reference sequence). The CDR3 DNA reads TGCGCCAGCAGTGCCGGGACTAGTCTCAATACGCAGTATTTT. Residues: CASSAGTSLNTQYF.

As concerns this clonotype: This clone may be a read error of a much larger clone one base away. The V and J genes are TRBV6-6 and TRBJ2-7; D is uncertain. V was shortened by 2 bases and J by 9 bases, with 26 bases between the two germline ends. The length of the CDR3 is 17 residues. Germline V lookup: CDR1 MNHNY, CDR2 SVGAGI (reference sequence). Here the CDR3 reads CASSYLGHSPLRGGQYF. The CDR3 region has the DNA TGTGCCAGCAGTTACCTAGGGCACAGCCCCCTCCGTGGCGGGCAGTACTTC.

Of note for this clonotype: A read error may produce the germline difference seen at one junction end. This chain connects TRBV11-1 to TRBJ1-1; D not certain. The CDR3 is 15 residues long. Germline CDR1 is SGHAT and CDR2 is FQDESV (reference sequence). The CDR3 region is CVSSPAGGVVTDAFF. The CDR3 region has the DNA TGTGTCAGCAGCCCGGCGGGTGGGGTCGTCACTGATGCTTTCTTT.

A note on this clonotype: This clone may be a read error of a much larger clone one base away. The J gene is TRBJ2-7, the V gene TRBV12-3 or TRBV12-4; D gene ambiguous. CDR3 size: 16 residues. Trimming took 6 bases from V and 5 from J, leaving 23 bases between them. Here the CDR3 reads CASRPAPARVVNEQYF. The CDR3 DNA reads TGTGCCAGCAGGCCCGCCCCGGCAAGGGTGGTCAACGAGCAGTACTTC.

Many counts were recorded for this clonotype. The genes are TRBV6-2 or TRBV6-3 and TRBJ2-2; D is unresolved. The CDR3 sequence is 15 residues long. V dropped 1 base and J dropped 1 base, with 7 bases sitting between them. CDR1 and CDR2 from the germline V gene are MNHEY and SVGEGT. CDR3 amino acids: CASSYFHRNTGELFF. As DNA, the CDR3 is TGTGCCAGCAGTTACTTCCACAGGAACACCGGGGAGCTGTTTTTT.

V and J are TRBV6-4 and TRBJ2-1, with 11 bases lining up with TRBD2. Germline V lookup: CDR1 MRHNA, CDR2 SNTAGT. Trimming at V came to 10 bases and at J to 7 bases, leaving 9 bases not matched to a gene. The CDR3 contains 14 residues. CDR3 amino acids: CANSGTSGHNEQFF. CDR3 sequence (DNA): TGTGCCAACAGCGGGACTAGCGGTCATAATGAGCAGTTCTTC.

CDR3 bases: TGTGCCAGCAGCTTAGGTGTGCAAAACATTCAGTACTTC. Translating it yields CASSLGVQNIQYF. The V call is TRBV7-6, the J call TRBJ2-4; D remains ambiguous. The germline V gene encodes CDR1 SGHVS and CDR2 FNYEAQ. Trimming stripped 1 base from V and 5 bases from J, with 6 bases between. This CDR3 has 13 amino acids.

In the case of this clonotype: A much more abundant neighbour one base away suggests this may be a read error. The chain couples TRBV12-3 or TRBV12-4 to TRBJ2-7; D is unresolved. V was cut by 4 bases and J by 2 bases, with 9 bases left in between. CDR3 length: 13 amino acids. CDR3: CASSYPGAYEQYV. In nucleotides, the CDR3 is TGTGCCAGCAGTTACCCAGGAGCCTACGAGCAGTACGTC.

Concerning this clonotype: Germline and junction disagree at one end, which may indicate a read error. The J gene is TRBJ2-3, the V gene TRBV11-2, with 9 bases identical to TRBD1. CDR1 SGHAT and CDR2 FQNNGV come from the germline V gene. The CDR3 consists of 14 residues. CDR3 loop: CASDRGIGTDTQCF. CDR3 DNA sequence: TGTGCCAGCGACAGGGGGATTGGCACAGATACGCAGTGTTTT.

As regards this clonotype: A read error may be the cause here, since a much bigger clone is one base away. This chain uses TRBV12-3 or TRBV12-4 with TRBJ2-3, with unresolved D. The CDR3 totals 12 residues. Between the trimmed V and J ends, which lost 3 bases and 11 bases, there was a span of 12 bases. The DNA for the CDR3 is TGTGCCAGCAGTTTGGACCCCCCTAAGCAGTATTTT. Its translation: CASSLDPPKQYF.

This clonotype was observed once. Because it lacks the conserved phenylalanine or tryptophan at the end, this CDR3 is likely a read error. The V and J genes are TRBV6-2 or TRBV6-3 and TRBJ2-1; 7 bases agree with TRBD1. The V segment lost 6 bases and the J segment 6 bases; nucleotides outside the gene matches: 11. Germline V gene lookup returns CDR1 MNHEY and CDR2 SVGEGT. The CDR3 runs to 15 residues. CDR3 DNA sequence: TGTGCCAGCAGACAACAGGGGTTAGGCGTCAATGAGCAGTTCTAC. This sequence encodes CASRQQGLGVNEQFY.

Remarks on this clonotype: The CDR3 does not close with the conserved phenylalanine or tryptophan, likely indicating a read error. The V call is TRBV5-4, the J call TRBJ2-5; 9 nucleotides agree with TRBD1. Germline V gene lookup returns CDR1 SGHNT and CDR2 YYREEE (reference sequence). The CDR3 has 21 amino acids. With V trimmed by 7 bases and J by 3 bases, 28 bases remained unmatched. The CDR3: CASGPDRGFGPYTVLEETQYL. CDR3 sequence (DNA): TGTGCCAGCGGCCCGGACAGGGGTTTTGGGCCGTACACGGTTTTAGAAGAGACCCAGTACCTC.

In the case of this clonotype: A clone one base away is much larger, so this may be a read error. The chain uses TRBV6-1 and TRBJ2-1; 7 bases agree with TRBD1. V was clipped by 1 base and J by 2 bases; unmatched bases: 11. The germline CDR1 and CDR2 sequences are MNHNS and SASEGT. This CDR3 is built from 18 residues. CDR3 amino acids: CASSEVEGGGPPYNEQFF. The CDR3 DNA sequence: TGTGCCAGCAGTGAAGTCGAAGGGGGCGGCCCGCCCTACAATGAGCAGTTCTTC.

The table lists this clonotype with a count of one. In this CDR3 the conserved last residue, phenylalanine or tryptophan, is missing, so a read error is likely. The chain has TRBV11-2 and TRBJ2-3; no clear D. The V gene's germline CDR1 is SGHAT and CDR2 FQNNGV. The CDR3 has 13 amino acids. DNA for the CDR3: TGTGCCAGCTGCTTAGTAGTCCTAGATACGCAGTATTCT. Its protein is CASCLVVLDTQYS.

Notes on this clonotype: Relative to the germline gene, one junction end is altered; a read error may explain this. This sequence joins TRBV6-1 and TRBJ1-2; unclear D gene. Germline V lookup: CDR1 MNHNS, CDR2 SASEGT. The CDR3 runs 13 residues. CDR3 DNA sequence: TGTACCAGCAGCCCCCCCGAAGGTCCCTTCCACACCTTC. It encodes CTSSPPEGPFHTF.

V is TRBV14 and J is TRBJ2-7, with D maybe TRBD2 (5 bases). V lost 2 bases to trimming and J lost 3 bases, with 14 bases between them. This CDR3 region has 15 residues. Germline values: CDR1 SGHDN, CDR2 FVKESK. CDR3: CASSQRSNSVYEQYF. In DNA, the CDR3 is TGTGCCAGCAGCCAAAGGTCGAATAGCGTCTACGAGCAGTACTTC. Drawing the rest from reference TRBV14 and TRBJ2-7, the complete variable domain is EAGVTQFPSHSVIEKGQTVTLRCDPISGHDNLYWYRRVMGKEIKFLLHFVKESKQDESGMPNNRFLAERTGGTYSTLKVQPAELEDSGVYFCASSQRSNSVYEQYFGPGTRLTVT.

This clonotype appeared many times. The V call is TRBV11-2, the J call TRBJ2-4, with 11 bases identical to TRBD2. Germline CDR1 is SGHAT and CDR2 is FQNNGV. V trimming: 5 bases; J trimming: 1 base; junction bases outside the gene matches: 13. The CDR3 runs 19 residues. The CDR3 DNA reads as TGTGCCAGCAGCCCAGGTGATAGCGGGAGGGGGTTTGCCAAAAACATTCAGTACTTC. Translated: CASSPGDSGRGFAKNIQYF.

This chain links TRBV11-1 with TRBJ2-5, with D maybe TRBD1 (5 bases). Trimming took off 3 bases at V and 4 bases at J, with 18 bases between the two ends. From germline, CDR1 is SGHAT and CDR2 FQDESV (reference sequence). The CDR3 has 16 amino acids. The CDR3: CASSFRQGAVGETQYF. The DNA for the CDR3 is TGTGCCAGCAGCTTCAGACAAGGGGCTGTTGGAGAGACCCAGTACTTC.

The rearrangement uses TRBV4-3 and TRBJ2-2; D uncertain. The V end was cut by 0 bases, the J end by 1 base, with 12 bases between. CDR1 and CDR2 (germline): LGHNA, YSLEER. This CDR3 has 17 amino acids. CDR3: CASSQDLTAKNTGELFF. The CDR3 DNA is TGCGCCAGCAGCCAAGATTTGACTGCAAAGAACACCGGGGAGCTGTTTTTT.

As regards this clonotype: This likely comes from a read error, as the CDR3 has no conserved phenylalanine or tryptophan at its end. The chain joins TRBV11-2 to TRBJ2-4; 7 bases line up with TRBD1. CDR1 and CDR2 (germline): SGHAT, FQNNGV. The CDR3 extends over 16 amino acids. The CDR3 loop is CASSYLTGMAKSIQYL. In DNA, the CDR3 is TGTGCCAGCAGTTACTTGACAGGGATGGCCAAAAGCATTCAGTACTTA.

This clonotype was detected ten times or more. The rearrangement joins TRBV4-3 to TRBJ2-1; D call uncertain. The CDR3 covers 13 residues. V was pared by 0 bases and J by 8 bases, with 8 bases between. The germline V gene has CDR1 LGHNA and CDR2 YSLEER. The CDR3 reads CASSQDLRDEQFF. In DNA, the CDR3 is TGCGCCAGCAGCCAAGATCTCCGCGATGAGCAGTTCTTC.

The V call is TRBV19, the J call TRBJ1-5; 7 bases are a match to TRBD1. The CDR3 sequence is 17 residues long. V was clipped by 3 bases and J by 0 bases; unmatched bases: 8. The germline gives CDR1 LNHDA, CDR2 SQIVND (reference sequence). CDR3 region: CASSIEDRSDSNQPQHF. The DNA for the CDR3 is TGTGCCAGTAGTATCGAGGACAGGTCGGATAGCAATCAGCCCCAGCATTTT.

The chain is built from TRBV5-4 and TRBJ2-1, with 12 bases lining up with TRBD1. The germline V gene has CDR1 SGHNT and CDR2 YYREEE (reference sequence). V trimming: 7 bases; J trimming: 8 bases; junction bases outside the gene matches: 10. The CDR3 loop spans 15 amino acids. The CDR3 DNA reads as TGTGCCAGCGGCGAAACTGGGACAGGGGGCGATGAGCAGTTCTTC. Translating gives CASGETGTGGDEQFF.

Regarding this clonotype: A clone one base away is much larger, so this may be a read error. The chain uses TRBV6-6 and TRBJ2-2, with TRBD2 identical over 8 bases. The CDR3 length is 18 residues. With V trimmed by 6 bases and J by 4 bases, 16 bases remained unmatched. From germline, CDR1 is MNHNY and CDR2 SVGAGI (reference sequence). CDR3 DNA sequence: TGTGCCAGCAGCCCGGGACTAGTGGGAGGGATCGGCACCGGGGAGCTGTTTTTT. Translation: CASSPGLVGGIGTGELFF.